The 32 T cell receptor beta chains given below trace back to one sample, sequenced in a study of beta chain features in type 1 diabetes. Findings and caveats of the study: In all four CD4+ subsets, TCRB CDR3 length was significantly, moderately reduced in type 1 diabetes.

The entirety of the isolated RNA underwent reverse transcription, so expressed TCRB transcripts were sequenced. Using immunoSEQ multiplex PCR, the repertoire was profiled, and TCRdb retains in-frame clones only, with some absent. The table includes approximately 260,000 clones, 20% detected once. Antigen specificity for these receptors is unknown. Sequencing input: naive CD4+ T cells from blood. The receptor set was obtained from a woman in her forties with type 1 diabetes.

The V and J genes are TRBV19 and TRBJ2-7, with TRBD2 matching over 9 bases. This CDR3 is built from 18 residues. The junction had 15 bases not matched to a gene; V was cut back by 3 bases and J by 3 bases. CDR1 is LNHDA and CDR2 is SQIVND in the germline V gene (reference sequence). The CDR3 region is CASSMDVTSGTSSYEQYF. CDR3 DNA: TGTGCCAGTAGTATGGACGTGACTAGTGGGACTAGCAGCTACGAGCAGTACTTC.

J is TRBJ1-2 and V is TRBV20-1; no definite D call. The germline V gene has CDR1 DFQATT and CDR2 SNEGSKA (reference sequence). Trimming took 3 bases from V and 8 from J, leaving 7 bases between them. The CDR3 totals 10 residues. The CDR3 reads CSASTGGYTF. CDR3 coding DNA: TGCAGTGCTAGCACGGGGGGCTACACCTTC.

V gene TRBV4-3 combines with J gene TRBJ1-1; D not resolved. V was cut by 2 bases and J by 0 bases, with 19 bases left in between. This CDR3 is built from 18 residues. Germline-derived CDR1 and CDR2 are LGHNA and YSLEER. For the CDR3, the DNA is TGCGCCAGCAGCCAACGAAGGGCGGGGAGGCTTATGAACACTGAAGCTTTCTTT. Residues: CASSQRRAGRLMNTEAFF.

The rearrangement links TRBV30 to TRBJ1-1; TRBD1 matches 7 bases. Germline V gives CDR1 GTSNPN, CDR2 SVGIG (reference sequence). J was trimmed by 5 bases and V by 7 bases; bases with no gene match: 7. CDR3 length: 12 amino acids. CDR3 in amino acids: CAFTEQGTEAFF. The DNA of the CDR3 is TGTGCCTTTACCGAACAGGGGACTGAAGCTTTCTTT. Variable domain in full (rest from reference TRBV30 and TRBJ1-1): SQTIHQWPATLVQPVGSPLSLECTVEGTSNPNLYWYRQAAGRGLQLLFYSVGIGQISSEVPQNLSASRPQDRQFILSSKKLLLSDSGFYLCAFTEQGTEAFFGQGTRLTVV.

There are a few counts of this clone. V gene TRBV18 combines with J gene TRBJ2-3, with 7 bases lining up with TRBD2. After removal of 3 bases from V and 2 bases from J, the junction contained 5 bases not matched to a gene. The CDR3 has 15 amino acids. CDR1 KGHSH and CDR2 LQKENI come from the germline V gene. The CDR3 loop is CASSPSSGSTDTQYF. CDR3 sequence (DNA): TGTGCCAGCTCACCTTCTAGCGGATCCACAGATACGCAGTATTTT.

This rearrangement joins TRBV29-1 to TRBJ2-7, with D perhaps matching TRBD1 (5 bases). Deletions cut 7 bases from V and 4 bases from J, with 20 bases between. Germline CDR1 reads SQVTM; CDR2 reads ANQGSEA. There are 14 residues in the CDR3. The CDR3 reads CSATARSADYEQYF. The CDR3 DNA sequence: TGCAGCGCGACAGCCAGATCGGCGGATTACGAGCAGTACTTC.

The chain carries TRBV4-1 and TRBJ2-5, with a weak D call TRBD1 (5 bases). This CDR3 comprises 15 residues. V lost 5 bases to trimming and J lost 3 bases, with 16 bases between them. Germline V gene lookup returns CDR1 MGHRA and CDR2 YSYEKL. This CDR3 reads CASSNTYRYEETQYF. CDR3 bases: TGCGCCAGCAGCAATACCTACAGGTACGAAGAGACCCAGTACTTC.

This clone was seen more than once but under ten times. This chain links TRBV7-9 with TRBJ2-5; D possibly corresponds to TRBD1 (6 bases). The CDR3 runs 13 residues. Trimming took off 4 bases at V and 2 bases at J, with 8 bases between the two ends. Germline CDR1 is SEHNR and CDR2 is FQNEAQ (reference sequence). CDR3 amino acids: CASSSGQQETQYF. DNA of the CDR3: TGTGCCAGCAGCTCAGGACAGCAAGAGACCCAGTACTTC.

In its sample, this clone was seen a few times. This chain uses TRBV4-3 with TRBJ1-2; D is unresolved. CDR1 and CDR2 from the germline V gene are LGHNA and YSLEER. CDR3 length: 13 amino acids. Trimming shortened V by 1 base and J by 1 base, and 4 bases separated the two germline ends. CDR3: CASSQAGNYGYTF. Here the CDR3 DNA reads TGCGCCAGCAGCCAAGCCGGTAACTATGGCTACACCTTC.

The V call is TRBV7-9, the J call TRBJ2-1, with TRBD2 identical over 13 bases. V dropped 3 bases and J dropped 4; count of bases not matched to a gene: 3. The germline V gene has CDR1 SEHNR and CDR2 FQNEAQ (reference sequence). The CDR3 is 16 amino acids. This CDR3 reads CASSFETSGGYNEQFF. Written as DNA, the CDR3 is TGTGCCAGCAGCTTCGAGACTAGCGGGGGGTACAATGAGCAGTTCTTC.

The CDR3 DNA reads TGTGCCAGCTACGGTCGCTTGAACACTGAAGCTTTCTTT. It encodes CASYGRLNTEAFF. V and J are TRBV7-9 and TRBJ1-1; D call uncertain. This CDR3 region has 13 residues. Trimming cost V 8 bases and J 0 bases, with 10 bases left between them. The V gene's germline CDR1 is SEHNR and CDR2 FQNEAQ (reference sequence).

This clone appeared once. The chain links TRBV29-1 to TRBJ1-1, with D maybe TRBD1 (5 bases). Germline loops: CDR1 SQVTM, CDR2 ANQGSEA. The CDR3 extends over 12 amino acids. V gave up 5 bases and J gave up 3 bases, with 10 bases separating them. CDR3 nucleotides: TGCAGCGTTCAGGGTGGGGACACTGAAGCTTTCTTT. Protein: CSVQGGDTEAFF. Complete variable domain (other parts from reference TRBV29-1 and TRBJ1-1): SAVISQKPSRDICQRGTSLTIQCQVDSQVTMMFWYRQQPGQSLTLIATANQGSEATYESGFVIDKFPISRPNLTFSTLTVSNMSPEDSSIYLCSVQGGDTEAFFGQGTRLTVV.

The chain is built from TRBV6-6 and TRBJ2-7; D gene unclear. Trimming cost V 3 bases and J 3 bases, with 12 bases left between them. CDR3 length: 14 amino acids. Germline-derived CDR1 and CDR2 are MNHNY and SVGAGI (reference sequence). CDR3 sequence: CASSYLDRDYEQYF. CDR3 nucleotide sequence: TGTGCCAGCAGTTATCTAGACCGAGACTACGAGCAGTACTTC.

This clone was seen only a few times. The chain uses TRBV13 and TRBJ1-2; D unresolved. The CDR3 runs 11 residues. The V gene lost 7 bases and the J gene lost 8 bases, with 11 bases spanning the gap. Germline values: CDR1 PRHDT, CDR2 FYEKMQ (reference sequence). The CDR3 spells CASTNTRGYTF. CDR3 coding DNA: TGTGCCAGCACTAACACGAGGGGCTACACCTTC.

The chain combines TRBV2 with TRBJ2-5, with 10 bases identical to TRBD2. J was trimmed by 5 bases and V by 0 bases; bases with no gene match: 6. This CDR3 has 16 residues. Germline CDR1 and CDR2: SNHLY and FYNNEI. DNA of the CDR3: TGTGCCAGCAGTGAAGCAATAGCGGGAGGTCAGGAGACCCAGTACTTC. It codes for CASSEAIAGGQETQYF.

This clone was counted a few times. The chain links TRBV4-3 to TRBJ1-4; no reliable D call. The germline gives CDR1 LGHNA, CDR2 YSLEER. This CDR3 comprises 16 residues. V lost 5 bases, J lost 5 bases, and 18 bases lay in between. CDR3 bases: TGCGCCAGCAGCGACTCTGCTCGGGAGAAAAATGAAAAACTGTTTTTT. It specifies CASSDSAREKNEKLFF.

V is TRBV7-6 and J is TRBJ2-4; D remains unclear. In germline, CDR1 is SGHVS, CDR2 FNYEAQ. V was pared by 3 bases and J by 9 bases, with 9 bases between. This CDR3 comprises 12 residues. The CDR3 spells CASSLNGFIQYF. The CDR3 nucleotides are TGTGCCAGCAGCTTGAATGGCTTCATTCAGTACTTC.

The gene calls are TRBV2 and TRBJ2-2, with unresolved D. V was pared by 7 bases and J by 7 bases, with 10 bases between. The CDR3 consists of 12 residues. Germline CDR1 SNHLY, CDR2 FYNNEI. CDR3 coding DNA: TGTGCCAGCAACATAGACATCGGGGAGCTGTTTTTT. Translated, it gives CASNIDIGELFF.

CDR3 protein: CASSFGRGQSPLHF. Written as DNA, the CDR3 is TGTGCCAGCAGCTTTGGCAGGGGACAGTCACCCCTCCACTTT. V is TRBV5-4 and J is TRBJ1-6; 7 bases align to TRBD1. V dropped 2 bases and J dropped 10; count of bases not matched to a gene: 6. CDR3 length: 14 amino acids. CDR1 SGHNT and CDR2 YYREEE come from the germline V gene (reference sequence).

The gene calls are TRBV5-1 and TRBJ2-7, with 9 bases matching TRBD1. Germline CDR1 SGHRS, CDR2 YFSETQ. Trimming cost V 4 bases and J 4 bases; bases outside gene matches: 9. CDR3 length: 15 amino acids. CDR3 amino acids: CASSPEGDRGYEQYF. The DNA of the CDR3 is TGCGCCAGCAGCCCCGAGGGTGACAGGGGGTACGAGCAGTACTTC.

This clone turned up a few times. This sequence joins TRBV19 and TRBJ2-1; D is possibly TRBD2 (6 bases). Germline CDR1 LNHDA, CDR2 SQIVND (reference sequence). V was pared by 6 bases and J by 8 bases, with 11 bases between. CDR3 length: 12 amino acids. The CDR3 sequence: CASRSPGDEQFF. The CDR3 DNA is TGTGCCAGTAGGTCCCCGGGGGATGAGCAGTTCTTC.

The chain links TRBV27 to TRBJ2-7, with 9 bases lining up with TRBD1. V lost 0 bases to trimming and J lost 5 bases; unmatched junction nucleotides: 8. The CDR3 spans 16 residues. Germline V lookup: CDR1 MNHEY, CDR2 SMNVEV (reference sequence). This chain's CDR3 is CASSLSGDRESNEQYF. The CDR3 DNA reads as TGTGCCAGCAGTTTATCAGGGGACAGGGAAAGCAACGAGCAGTACTTC.

This clone was seen only a few times. This chain connects TRBV7-2 to TRBJ2-7; D remains ambiguous. V lost 5 bases, J lost 1 base, and 9 bases lay in between. Germline values: CDR1 SGHTA, CDR2 FQGNSA. The length of the CDR3 is 13 residues. The chain's CDR3 is CASSVLISYEQYF. The CDR3 nucleotides read TGTGCCAGCAGCGTACTAATTTCCTACGAGCAGTACTTC.

This chain connects TRBV4-3 to TRBJ2-1; 8 bases agree with TRBD2. The V gene's germline CDR1 is LGHNA and CDR2 YSLEER. The CDR3 contains 17 residues. Unmatched junction bases numbered 11, after V lost 0 bases and J lost 7 bases. CDR3 nucleotide sequence: TGCGCCAGCAGCCAAGATACCGCGGCGGGGGGCCTTAATGAGCAGTTCTTC. Protein sequence: CASSQDTAAGGLNEQFF.

The rearrangement uses TRBV5-1 and TRBJ1-4; D remains ambiguous. Trimming took off 8 bases at V and 6 bases at J, with 17 bases between the two ends. This CDR3 spans 14 amino acids. The germline V gene encodes CDR1 SGHRS and CDR2 YFSETQ. The CDR3 loop is CASGSGGPDEKLFF. DNA of the CDR3: TGCGCCAGTGGGTCCGGCGGCCCGGATGAAAAACTGTTTTTT.

The chain recombines TRBV30 with TRBJ2-3; D ambiguous. Trimming pared 5 bases from V and 1 base from J, leaving 4 bases between. Germline V lookup: CDR1 GTSNPN, CDR2 SVGIG (reference sequence). The CDR3 consists of 11 residues. CDR3 residues: CAWGGTDTQYF. The CDR3, as DNA: TGTGCCTGGGGAGGCACAGATACGCAGTATTTT.

The rearrangement uses TRBV9 and TRBJ2-2; 7 nucleotides match TRBD1. V trimming: 3 bases; J trimming: 3 bases; junction bases outside the gene matches: 8. In germline, CDR1 is SGDLS, CDR2 YYNGEE. The CDR3 is made up of 16 amino acids. CDR3 sequence: CASSDQLTGYTGELFF. CDR3 nucleotides: TGTGCCAGCAGCGATCAGCTGACAGGGTACACCGGGGAGCTGTTTTTT.

This clone was seen only a few times. V gene TRBV11-2 combines with J gene TRBJ1-5; D possibly corresponds to TRBD1 (6 bases). The CDR3 is 13 residues long. In germline, CDR1 is SGHAT, CDR2 FQNNGV. The V end lost 5 bases, the J end lost 4 bases, and 9 bases lay between the germline ends. This CDR3 reads CASSRGGNQPQHF. The CDR3 nucleotides read TGTGCCAGCAGCAGGGGGGGTAATCAGCCCCAGCATTTT.

The chain is built from TRBV29-1 and TRBJ1-2, with 8 bases aligning to TRBD1. Germline lookup yields CDR1 SQVTM and CDR2 ANQGSEA. The CDR3 covers 13 residues. Trimming at V came to 7 bases and at J to 5 bases, leaving 9 bases not matched to a gene. DNA of the CDR3: TGCAGCGCGTCGGACAGGGTTCGATATGGCTACACCTTC. It yields the protein CSASDRVRYGYTF.

The CDR3 region is CASSGTGYGGYTF. In DNA, the CDR3 is TGTGCCAGCAGTGGGACAGGGTATGGTGGCTACACCTTC. This rearrangement joins TRBV6-5 to TRBJ1-2; 9 positions agree with TRBD1. The CDR3 contains 13 residues. CDR1 is MNHEY, CDR2 SVGAGI, per germline. The V segment lost 5 bases and the J segment 7 bases; nucleotides outside the gene matches: 5.

Only a few counts were recorded for this clone. The chain uses TRBV6-5 and TRBJ2-7, with 8 bases aligning to TRBD1. The V gene's germline CDR1 is MNHEY and CDR2 SVGAGI. The CDR3 is 14 residues long. V dropped 2 bases and J dropped 3; count of bases not matched to a gene: 3. The chain's CDR3 is CASSYLGQDYEQYF. As DNA, the CDR3 is TGTGCCAGCAGTTACCTGGGACAGGACTACGAGCAGTACTTC.

This chain connects TRBV2 to TRBJ2-3; 12 bases line up with TRBD2. Germline CDR1 and CDR2: SNHLY and FYNNEI. Losses at the gene ends were 9 bases for V and 3 bases for J; bases not matched to a gene: 4. The CDR3 runs to 14 residues. The CDR3 region has the DNA TGTGCCAGAACAGGACTAGCGGGAACAGATACGCAGTATTTT. Encoded protein: CARTGLAGTDTQYF.